The clone carrying this T cell receptor (beta chain) has only a few counts. Its target is unknown. This record belongs to a study of T cells after yellow fever vaccination. Background on the study: With SMART-Seq v4 Ultra Low Input, the fractions containing low cell numbers were prepared.

From the 5' RACE reads, TCRdb called clonotypes with MiXCR, one entry per CDR3 protein. The table lists just under 600,000 distinct CDR3 sequences, approximately 13% of them singletons. Trimming cost V 8 bases and J 7 bases; bases outside gene matches: 3. Per the germline V gene, CDR1 is SQVTM and CDR2 is ANQGSEA. The CDR3 contains 12 residues. Whole-study findings and limits: FACS-sorted repertoires could harbor abundant contaminating bulk-population clonotypes. A small share of clonotypes appeared in both CD4 and CD8 compartments.

The source of this sequence is a man between 25 and 39 years old who received the YFV17D yellow fever vaccine. The chain couples TRBV29-1 to TRBJ2-1, with 12 bases lining up with TRBD1. Sample: PBMCs, taken on the day of the yellow fever booster vaccination. In DNA, the CDR3 is TGCAGCACGGGACAGGGGGCAAATGAGCAGTTCTTC. It encodes CSTGQGANEQFF.